This is a list of T cell receptor beta chains from one sample in a study of cytomegalovirus exposure and HLA in healthy donors. The table came from immunoSEQ multiplex PCR; TCRdb's copy has only in-frame clones and leaves some out. The table shows over 70,000 clones, with around 70% occurring only once. Material: PBMCs. These receptors came from a man in his forties in good health and CMV-seropositive. CDR3s include the opening cysteine and the closing phenylalanine or tryptophan. A D gene is named only where the DNA matches it firmly. Only part of the rows carry a size: once, few, many, or a class if the clone is expanded.

>TRBJ2-7|14|TRBV28|TRBD2|NA
CASSPGTRSDEQYF
TGTGCCAGCAGCCCCGGGACTAGAAGTGACGAGCAGTACTTC
>TRBJ1-2|17|TRBV15|NA|few
CATSRDRGAAANYGYTF
TGTGCCACCAGCAGAGATCGCGGAGCAGCCGCTAACTATGGCTACACCTTC
>TRBJ1-5|17|TRBV5-5|TRBD1|few
CASSHGQGGFSNQPQHF
TGTGCCAGCAGCCACGGACAGGGCGGTTTCAGCAATCAGCCCCAGCATTTT
>TRBJ1-1|13|TRBV5-1|NA|few
CASSPGGVAEAFF
TGCGCCAGCAGCCCCGGGGGGGTGGCTGAAGCTTTCTTT
>TRBJ2-5|15|TRBV7-9|TRBD1|once
CASSPGQGEMETQYF
TGTGCCAGCAGCCCGGGACAGGGTGAGATGGAGACCCAGTACTTC
>TRBJ1-2|11|TRBV10-3|NA|NA
CATCAGAVPIF
TGTGCCACATGCGCGGGAGCCGTCCCCATCTTC
>TRBJ1-2|17|TRBV6-4|TRBD1|NA
CASSETMGQLSPSGYPF
TGTGCCAGCAGCGAAACTATGGGACAGCTCAGCCCAAGTGGCTACCCCTTC
>TRBJ2-7|15|TRBV5-1|NA|once
CASREAGTPLREQYF
TGCGCCAGCAGGGAGGCGGGGACGCCACTACGGGAGCAGTACTTC
>TRBJ1-1|17|TRBV4-1|NA|NA
CASSQDPSGEGVDEAFF
TGCGCCAGCAGCCAAGATCCCTCCGGGGAGGGGGTCGATGAAGCTTTCTTT
>TRBJ1-1|15|TRBV2|NA|NA
CASSHPGEGRPEAFF
TGTGCCAGCAGCCACCCCGGAGAGGGAAGGCCTGAAGCTTTCTTT
>TRBJ1-2|14|TRBV6-6|TRBD1|few
CASRPGQGGYGYTF
TGTGCCAGCAGACCCGGACAGGGGGGCTATGGCTACACCTTC
>TRBJ1-1|14|TRBV5-1|NA|few
CASSLAGGNTEAFF
TGCGCCAGCAGCTTGGCGGGGGGGAACACTGAAGCTTTCTTT
>TRBJ2-4|13|TRBV6-5|NA|once
CASSSFRGSIQYF
TGTGCCAGCAGTTCCTTCCGGGGATCGATTCAGTACTTC
>TRBJ1-2|18|TRBV4-3|NA|few
CASSPDDRPGGLNYGYTF
TGCGCCAGCAGCCCTGACGACAGGCCGGGCGGACTTAACTATGGCTACACCTTC
>TRBJ1-2|16|TRBV11-2|TRBD1|NA
CASSLLGVGTDYGYTF
TGTGCCAGCAGCTTATTGGGTGTGGGGACAGACTATGGCTACACCTTC
>TRBJ1-5|13|TRBV5-1|NA|once
CASSLGTDQPQHF
TGCGCCAGCAGCTTGGGTACTGATCAGCCCCAGCATTTT
>TRBJ1-2|16|TRBV10-3|TRBD1|few
CAISEGQGVGNYGYTF
TGTGCCATCAGTGAGGGACAGGGGGTTGGGAACTATGGCTACACCTTC
>TRBJ2-7|14|TRBV2|NA|NA
CASSFLWGDYEQYF
TGTGCCAGCAGTTTCCTCTGGGGGGACTACGAGCAGTACTTC
>TRBJ2-3|14|TRBV5-1|NA|few
CASSLGGGADTQYF
TGCGCCAGCAGCTTGGGCGGGGGCGCAGATACGCAGTATTTT
>TRBJ2-3|14|TRBV27|TRBD2|NA
CASRPSGSTDTQYF
TGTGCCAGCAGGCCTAGCGGGAGTACAGATACGCAGTATTTT
>TRBJ2-7|15|TRBV4-2|TRBD2|NA
CASSPRGGRPYEQYF
TGTGCCAGCAGCCCCCGCGGGGGGCGTCCCTACGAGCAGTACTTC
>TRBJ1-2|13|TRBV18|NA|NA
CASSPDSSYGYTF
TGTGCCAGCTCACCAGACAGTTCCTATGGCTACACCTTC
>TRBJ2-1|15|TRBV5-1|NA|NA
CASSLGRGAGDEQFF
TGCGCCAGCAGCTTGGGCAGGGGGGCCGGAGATGAGCAGTTCTTC
>TRBJ1-5|13|TRBV10-3|NA|NA
CAISEGGDQPQHF
TGTGCCATCAGTGAGGGGGGGGACCAGCCCCAGCATTTT
>TRBJ2-5|15|TRBV11-1|NA|NA
CASSSTGVLQETQYF
TGTGCCAGCAGCTCTACGGGGGTGTTACAAGAGACCCAGTACTTC
>TRBJ2-2|17|TRBV5-4|NA|NA
CASTIRRGRGNTGELFF
TGTGCCAGCACCATCCGGAGGGGGAGGGGGAACACCGGGGAGCTGTTTTTT
>TRBJ2-1|13|TRBV18|NA|NA
CASSPPQANEQFF
TGTGCCAGCTCACCACCGCAGGCCAATGAGCAGTTCTTC
>TRBJ1-1|13|TRBV9|NA|NA
CASSVVTHTEAFF
TGTGCCAGCAGCGTAGTAACACACACTGAAGCTTTCTTT
>TRBJ1-1|13|TRBV29-1|TRBD1|many
CSDIGTGAGEAFF
TGCAGCGATATTGGGACAGGGGCGGGTGAAGCTTTCTTT
>TRBJ2-3|13|TRBV6-6|NA|NA
CASSDTGPDTQYF
TGTGCCAGCAGTGACACCGGCCCAGATACGCAGTATTTT
>TRBJ2-6|17|TRBV15|NA|once
CATSRGEQGPGANVLTF
TGTGCCACCAGCCGAGGGGAACAGGGACCTGGGGCCAACGTCCTGACTTTC
>TRBJ1-2|15|TRBV6-6|TRBD1|few
CASSYPGTGLYGYTF
TGTGCCAGCAGTTATCCCGGGACAGGTCTTTATGGCTACACCTTC